This T cell receptor beta chain was recovered during a study of T-cell memory formation after mild COVID-19. Study-wide background: TCR clustering was largely donor specific. Study-wide findings and caveats: Whereas later expanders leaned CD4+, clones contracting day 15 to 85 showed a balanced CD4/CD8 makeup. Researchers report contracting CD4+ clones mostly in CM and EM, with CD8+ clones in EMRA. Pre-infection memory contained some responding clones, which suggested that cross-reactive memory had joined.

This clonotype has only a few counts. The antigen is not known. MiXCR, applied by TCRdb to the 5' RACE reads, yields one record per CDR3 protein. The sample holds a few hundred thousand distinct CDR3 sequences, 15% to 20% seen once. With 3 bases clipped from V and 4 bases from J, the junction kept 4 bases outside the gene matches. Germline values: CDR1 SGHTA, CDR2 FQGNSA. There are 16 residues in the CDR3. Material: PBMCs or a T cell subset sorted from them (not recorded which). The V call is TRBV7-2, the J call TRBJ2-3, with TRBD2 identical over 13 bases. The sequence derives from a man aged 18 to 30 who had mild COVID-19 (a few samples of this study predate the infection). Cell type and time point are not known. CDR3 amino acids: CASSFRLAGGSDTQYF. CDR3 nucleotide sequence: TGTGCCAGCAGCTTCAGACTAGCGGGGGGATCAGATACGCAGTATTTT. Looking up the rest from reference TRBV7-2 and TRBJ2-3 gives the full variable domain: GAGVSQSPSNKVTEKGKDVELRCDPISGHTALYWYRQSLGQGLEFLIYFQGNSAPDKSGLPSDRFSAERTGGSVSTLTIQRTQQEDSAVYLCASSFRLAGGSDTQYFGPGTRLTVL.